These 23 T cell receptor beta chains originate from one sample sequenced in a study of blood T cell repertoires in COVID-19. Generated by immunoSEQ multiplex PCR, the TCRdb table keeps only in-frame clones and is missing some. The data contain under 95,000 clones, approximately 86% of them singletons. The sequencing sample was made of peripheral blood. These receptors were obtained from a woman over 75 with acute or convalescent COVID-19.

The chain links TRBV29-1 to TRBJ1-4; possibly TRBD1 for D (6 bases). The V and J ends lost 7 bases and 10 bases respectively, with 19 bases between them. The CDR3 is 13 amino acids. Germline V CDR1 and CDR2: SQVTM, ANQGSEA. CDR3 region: CSAGDRKGGKLFF. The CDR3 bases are TGCAGCGCTGGTGACAGGAAAGGGGGAAAACTGTTTTTT.

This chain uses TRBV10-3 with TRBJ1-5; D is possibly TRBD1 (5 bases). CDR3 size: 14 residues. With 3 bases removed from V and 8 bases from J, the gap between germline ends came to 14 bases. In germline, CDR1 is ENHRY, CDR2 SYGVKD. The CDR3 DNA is TGTGCCATCAGTGATCGGGGGGACTCGGAGCCCCAGCATTTT. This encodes CAISDRGDSEPQHF.

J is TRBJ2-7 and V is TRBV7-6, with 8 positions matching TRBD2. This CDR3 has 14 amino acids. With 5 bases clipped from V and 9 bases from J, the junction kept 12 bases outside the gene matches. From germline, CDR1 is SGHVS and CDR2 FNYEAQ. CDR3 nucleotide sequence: TGTGCCAGCAGCCCCCGGGAGGGCCCGGGCCGGCAGTACTTC. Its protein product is CASSPREGPGRQYF.

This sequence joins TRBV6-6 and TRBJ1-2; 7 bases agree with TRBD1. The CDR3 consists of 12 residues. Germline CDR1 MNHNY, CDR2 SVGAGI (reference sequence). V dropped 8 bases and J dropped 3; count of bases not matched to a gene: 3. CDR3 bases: TGTGCCAGCGCGCAGGGGGACTATGGCTACACCTTC. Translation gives CASAQGDYGYTF.

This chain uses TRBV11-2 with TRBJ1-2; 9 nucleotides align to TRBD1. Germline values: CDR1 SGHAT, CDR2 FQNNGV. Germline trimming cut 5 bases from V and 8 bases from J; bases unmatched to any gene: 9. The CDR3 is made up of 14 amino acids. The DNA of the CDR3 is TGTGCCAGCAGCATTCCGGGACAGGGACGAGGCTACACCTTC. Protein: CASSIPGQGRGYTF.

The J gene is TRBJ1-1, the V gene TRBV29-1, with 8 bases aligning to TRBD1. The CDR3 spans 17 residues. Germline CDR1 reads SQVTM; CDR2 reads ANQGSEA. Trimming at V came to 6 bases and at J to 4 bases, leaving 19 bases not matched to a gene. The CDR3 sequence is CSVWQGAVPNTGTEAFF. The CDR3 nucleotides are TGCAGCGTGTGGCAGGGGGCAGTTCCAAATACGGGCACTGAAGCTTTCTTT.

DNA of the CDR3: TGTGCCATCAGTGAGGGCAGGGGGCCATCTCTTAACTATGGCTACACCTTC. This encodes CAISEGRGPSLNYGYTF. The chain has TRBV10-3 and TRBJ1-2; 8 nucleotides agree with TRBD1. CDR1 and CDR2 from the germline V gene are ENHRY and SYGVKD. V dropped 2 bases and J dropped 1; count of bases not matched to a gene: 9. CDR3 size: 17 residues.

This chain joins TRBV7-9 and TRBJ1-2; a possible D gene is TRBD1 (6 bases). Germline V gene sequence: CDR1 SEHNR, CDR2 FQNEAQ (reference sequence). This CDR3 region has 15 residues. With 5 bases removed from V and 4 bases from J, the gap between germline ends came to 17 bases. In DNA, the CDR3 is TGTGCCAGCAGCCCCCGTACAGGGACAATCTATGGCTACACCTTC. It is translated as CASSPRTGTIYGYTF. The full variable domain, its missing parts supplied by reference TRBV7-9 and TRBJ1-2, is DTGVSQNPRHKITKRGQNVTFRCDPISEHNRLYWYRQTLGQGPEFLTYFQNEAQLEKSRLLSDRFSAERPKGSFSTLEIQRTEQGDSAMYLCASSPRTGTIYGYTFGSGTRLTVV.

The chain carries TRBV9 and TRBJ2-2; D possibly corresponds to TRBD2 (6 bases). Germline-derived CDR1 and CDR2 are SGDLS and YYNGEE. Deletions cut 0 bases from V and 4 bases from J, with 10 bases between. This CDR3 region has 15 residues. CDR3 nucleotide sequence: TGTGCCAGCAGCGTAGAGATGGGGGGCACCGGGGAGCTGTTTTTT. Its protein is CASSVEMGGTGELFF. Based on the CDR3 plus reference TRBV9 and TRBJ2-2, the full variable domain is DSGVTQTPKHLITATGQRVTLRCSPRSGDLSVYWYQQSLDQGLQFLIQYYNGEERAKGNILERFSAQQFPDLHSELNLSSLELGDSALYFCASSVEMGGTGELFFGEGSRLTVL.

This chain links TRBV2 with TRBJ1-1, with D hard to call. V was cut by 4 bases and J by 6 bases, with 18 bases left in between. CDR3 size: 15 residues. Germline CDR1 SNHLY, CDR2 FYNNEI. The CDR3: CASSGPQSLGAEAFF. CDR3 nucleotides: TGTGCCAGCAGTGGCCCACAGAGTCTTGGCGCTGAAGCTTTCTTT.

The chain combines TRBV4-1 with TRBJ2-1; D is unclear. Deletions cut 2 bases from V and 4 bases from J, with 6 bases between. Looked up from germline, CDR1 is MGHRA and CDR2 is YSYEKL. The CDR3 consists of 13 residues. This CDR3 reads CASSQTRYNEQFF. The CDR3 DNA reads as TGCGCCAGCAGCCAAACGAGGTACAATGAGCAGTTCTTC.

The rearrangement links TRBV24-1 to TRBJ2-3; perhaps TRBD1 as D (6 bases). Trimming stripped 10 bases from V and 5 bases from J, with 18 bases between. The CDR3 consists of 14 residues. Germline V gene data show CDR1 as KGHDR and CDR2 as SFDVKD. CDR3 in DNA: TGTGCCACTAAGGGCAGGGGATTGATAGATACGCAGTATTTT. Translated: CATKGRGLIDTQYF.

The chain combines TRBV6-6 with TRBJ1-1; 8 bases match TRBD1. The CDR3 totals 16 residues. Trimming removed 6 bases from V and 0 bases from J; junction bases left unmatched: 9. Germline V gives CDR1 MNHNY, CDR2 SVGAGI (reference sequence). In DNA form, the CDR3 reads TGTGCCAGCAGGTATACCGACAGGGGCATGAACACTGAAGCTTTCTTT. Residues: CASRYTDRGMNTEAFF.

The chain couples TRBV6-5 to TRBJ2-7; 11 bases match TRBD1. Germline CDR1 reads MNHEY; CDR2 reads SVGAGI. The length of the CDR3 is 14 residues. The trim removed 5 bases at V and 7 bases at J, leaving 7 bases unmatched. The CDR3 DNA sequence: TGTGCCAGCAGTAAGGGACAGGGGGTGGTTGAGCAGTACTTC. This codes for CASSKGQGVVEQYF.

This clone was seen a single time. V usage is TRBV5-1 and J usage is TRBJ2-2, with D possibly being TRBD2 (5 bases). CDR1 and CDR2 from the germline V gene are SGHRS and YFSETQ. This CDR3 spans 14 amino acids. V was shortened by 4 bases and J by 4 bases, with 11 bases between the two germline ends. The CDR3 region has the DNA TGCGCCAGCAGCCTAGGACTCGGCACCGGGGAGCTGTTTTTT. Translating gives CASSLGLGTGELFF.

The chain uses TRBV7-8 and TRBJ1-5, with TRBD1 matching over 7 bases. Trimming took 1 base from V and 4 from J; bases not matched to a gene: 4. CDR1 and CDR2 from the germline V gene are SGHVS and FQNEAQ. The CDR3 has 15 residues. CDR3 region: CASSLETGWNQPQHF. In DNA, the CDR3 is TGTGCCAGCAGCTTAGAGACAGGGTGGAATCAGCCCCAGCATTTT.

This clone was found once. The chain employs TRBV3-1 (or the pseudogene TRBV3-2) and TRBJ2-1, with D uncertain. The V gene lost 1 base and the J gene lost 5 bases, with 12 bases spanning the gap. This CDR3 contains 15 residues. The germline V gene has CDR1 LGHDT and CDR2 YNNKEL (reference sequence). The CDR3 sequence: CASSQGWYTHNEQFF. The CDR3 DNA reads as TGTGCCAGCAGCCAAGGTTGGTACACCCACAATGAGCAGTTCTTC.

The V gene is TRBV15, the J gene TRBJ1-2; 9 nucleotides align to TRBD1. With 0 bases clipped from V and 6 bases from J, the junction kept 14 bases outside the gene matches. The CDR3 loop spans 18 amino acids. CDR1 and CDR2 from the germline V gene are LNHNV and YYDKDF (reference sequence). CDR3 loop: CATSRDRTPGQGQNGYTF. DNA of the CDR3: TGTGCCACCAGCAGAGATCGAACCCCGGGACAGGGTCAAAATGGCTACACCTTC.

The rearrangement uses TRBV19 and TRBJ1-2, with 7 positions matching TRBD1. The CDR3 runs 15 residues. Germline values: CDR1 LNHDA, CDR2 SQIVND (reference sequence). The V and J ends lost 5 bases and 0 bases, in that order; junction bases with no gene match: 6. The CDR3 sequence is CASSPQTGANYGYTF. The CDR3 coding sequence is TGTGCCAGTAGTCCCCAAACAGGGGCTAACTATGGCTACACCTTC. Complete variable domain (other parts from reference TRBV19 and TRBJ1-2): DGGITQSPKYLFRKEGQNVTLSCEQNLNHDAMYWYRQDPGQGLRLIYYSQIVNDFQKGDIAEGYSVSREKKESFPLTVTSAQKNPTAFYLCASSPQTGANYGYTFGSGTRLTVV.

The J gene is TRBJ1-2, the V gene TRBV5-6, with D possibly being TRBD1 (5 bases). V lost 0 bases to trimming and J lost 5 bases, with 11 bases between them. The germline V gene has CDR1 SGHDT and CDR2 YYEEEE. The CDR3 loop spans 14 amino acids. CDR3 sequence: CASSLAETAYGYTF. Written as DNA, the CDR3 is TGTGCCAGCAGCTTGGCCGAGACAGCTTATGGCTACACCTTC.

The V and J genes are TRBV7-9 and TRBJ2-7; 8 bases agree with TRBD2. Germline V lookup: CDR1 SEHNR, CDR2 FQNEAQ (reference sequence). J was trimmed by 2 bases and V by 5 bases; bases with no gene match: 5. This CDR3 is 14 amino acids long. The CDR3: CASSRGGGPYEQYF. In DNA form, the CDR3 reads TGTGCCAGCAGCCGGGGGGGCGGACCCTACGAGCAGTACTTC. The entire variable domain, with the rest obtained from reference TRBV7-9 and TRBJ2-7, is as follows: DTGVSQNPRHKITKRGQNVTFRCDPISEHNRLYWYRQTLGQGPEFLTYFQNEAQLEKSRLLSDRFSAERPKGSFSTLEIQRTEQGDSAMYLCASSRGGGPYEQYFGPGTRLTVT.

Written as DNA, the CDR3 is TGTGCCTGGGGGGGGGATCAGCCCCAGCATTTT. It codes for CAWGGDQPQHF. The chain employs TRBV30 and TRBJ1-5; a weak D match, TRBD1 (5 bases). The CDR3 runs to 11 residues. The V gene's germline CDR1 is GTSNPN and CDR2 SVGIG (reference sequence). Trimming pared 5 bases from V and 5 bases from J, leaving 7 bases between.

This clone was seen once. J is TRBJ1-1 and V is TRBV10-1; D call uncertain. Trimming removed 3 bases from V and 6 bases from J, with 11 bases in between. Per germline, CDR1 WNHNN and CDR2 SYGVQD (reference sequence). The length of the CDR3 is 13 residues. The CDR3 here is CASSEYLSAEAFF. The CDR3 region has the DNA TGCGCCAGCAGTGAATACTTGAGCGCTGAAGCTTTCTTT.